This TCR beta chain was recorded in a study of T cell responses to AZD1222 COVID-19 vaccine. General observations from the study: No day 14 peak samples; only post-peak repertoires were characterized. Regions 160-218 and 743-854 held dominance among vaccine-associated CD4 TCRs, which spanned spike. Only a handful of people who got AZD1222 tested seropositive at baseline.

Clones were sequenced by immunoSEQ multiplex PCR, and TCRdb holds only the in-frame ones, with some missing. This sample yields fewer than 70,000 clones, of which about four fifths are seen a single time; over 11% belongs to the top ten. With regard to this clone: Its antigen is currently unknown.

Germline-derived CDR1 and CDR2 are SEHNR and FQNEAQ (reference sequence). The V and J ends lost 1 base and 6 bases, in that order; junction bases with no gene match: 12. CDR3 size: 17 residues. Recipients boosted at about 4 weeks or about 12 weeks are pooled. The rearrangement links TRBV7-9 to TRBJ2-3, with 8 bases identical to TRBD2. The sequencing here drew on peripheral blood, taken 28 days after the second AZD1222 dose. This receptor was obtained from an adult who received the AZD1222 COVID-19 vaccine. The CDR3 bases are TGTGCCAGCAGCTTAGTTTCTGGACGGGGGGGTTTGGATACGCAGTATTTT. This gives the protein CASSLVSGRGGLDTQYF.